What follows is one TCR beta chain and its context. Participants were aged roughly 18 to 90 years, lived in 24 US areas, and enrolled virtually. Cohorts were determined from participant-reported clinical history. This specimen belongs to a study of blood T cell repertoires in COVID-19. Study-wide context: The analysed material was cDNA or gDNA that came from T cells, B-cell-depleted T cells, or PBMCs.

This CDR3 comprises 16 residues. Per germline, CDR1 LGHDT and CDR2 YNNKEL (reference sequence). V shed 2 bases and J shed 7 bases, with 17 bases lying between them. Sequenced by immunoSEQ multiplex PCR; TCRdb stores in-frame clones only, minus some. The sample lists some 210,000 clones; 65% to 90% were seen once. The gene calls are TRBV3-1 (or the pseudogene TRBV3-2) and TRBJ1-4; D might be TRBD1 (6 bases). The sequence derives from a woman aged 45-65 years with acute COVID-19. Sequenced material: PBMCs or T cells enriched from blood (not recorded which). The chain's CDR3 is CASSQPRGPGGEKLFF. The CDR3 DNA reads as TGTGCCAGCAGCCAACCCCGGGGGCCGGGGGGTGAAAAACTGTTTTTT.